This T cell receptor (beta chain) comes out of a study of shared clonotypes between healthy human individuals. Adult Caucasians living in Nashville, Tennessee made up all of the donors. TCRdb keeps only in-frame clones here, not all; method: immunoSEQ multiplex PCR. The sample shows roughly 660,000 clones, 80% to 95% of them seen only once. The CDR3 spans 15 residues. Trimming cost V 2 bases and J 5 bases; bases outside gene matches: 9. Germline loops: CDR1 SGHDT, CDR2 YYEEEE. The clonotype originates from a young man in good health. Some clones in this sample may be carry-over from other donors' samples. V usage is TRBV5-6 and J usage is TRBJ2-7; 8 nucleotides line up with TRBD1. Sequencing used memory CD8+ T cells from PBMCs. Subset of the sample: CD45RO+ cells pooled with CCR7-negative TemRA cells. DNA for the CDR3: TGTGCCAGCAGCTTATCCGGGACAGGCCTCCACGAGCAGTACTTC. Its translation: CASSLSGTGLHEQYF.